The 12 T cell receptor beta chains reported below all come from one sample, sequenced in a study of human T cells and chemical hapten exposure. TCRdb recomputed calls from the RACE reads with MiXCR, one row per CDR3 protein. Of some 350,000 distinct CDR3 sequences detected, about 6% appear once; the ten largest clones hold around 5.8%. Time point reported: patch test 2, 6 weeks after DPC sensitization. Noted treatment: therapeutic diphenylcyclopropenone sensitization with weekly scalp DPC. This sample comprised whole blood, obtained in connection with sensitization to the hapten diphenylcyclopropenone (DPC). The receptors were gathered from a woman between 18 and 29 years old with alopecia areata. Some clones in this sample may be carry-over from other donors' samples.

The chain has TRBV20-1 and TRBJ2-1, with TRBD2 matching 8 bases. Per the germline V gene, CDR1 is DFQATT and CDR2 is SNEGSKA (reference sequence). Trimming at V came to 0 bases and at J to 9 bases, leaving 16 bases not matched to a gene. The CDR3 is 17 residues long. The CDR3 nucleotides read TGCAGTGCTAGAGACGGGACTAGGACTCATACCCACATTGAGCAGTTCTTC. This gives the protein CSARDGTRTHTHIEQFF.

This sequence joins TRBV19 and TRBJ2-7, with TRBD2 matching over 8 bases. The CDR3 spans 16 residues. Germline CDR1 is LNHDA and CDR2 is SQIVND (reference sequence). V gave up 3 bases and J gave up 6 bases; unmatched junction bases: 13. The CDR3 DNA reads TGTGCCAGTAGTATCGGGAGGGGCAGAGAAGAGCGCGAGCAGTACTTC. Its translation: CASSIGRGREEREQYF.

The chain has TRBV7-9 and TRBJ2-7; D remains ambiguous. The V end lost 1 base, the J end lost 1 base, and 11 bases lay between the germline ends. Germline V gives CDR1 SEHNR, CDR2 FQNEAQ (reference sequence). This CDR3 is built from 15 residues. The CDR3 DNA is TGTGCCAGCAGCTTAGGTTTGGTGCAGTCCTACGAGCAGTACTTC. Protein sequence: CASSLGLVQSYEQYF. Full variable domain (remainder filled in from reference TRBV7-9 and TRBJ2-7): DTGVSQNPRHKITKRGQNVTFRCDPISEHNRLYWYRQTLGQGPEFLTYFQNEAQLEKSRLLSDRFSAERPKGSFSTLEIQRTEQGDSAMYLCASSLGLVQSYEQYFGPGTRLTVT.

The CDR3 spells CSARDMRGQDYGYTF. CDR3 coding DNA: TGCAGTGCTAGAGATATGAGGGGGCAGGACTATGGCTACACCTTC. The J gene is TRBJ1-2, the V gene TRBV20-1; 7 bases map to TRBD1. This CDR3 has 15 residues. CDR1 is DFQATT and CDR2 is SNEGSKA in the germline V gene (reference sequence). Trimming cost V 0 bases and J 3 bases; bases outside gene matches: 7.

Ten or more counts support this clonotype. The rearrangement joins TRBV20-1 to TRBJ2-1; TRBD2 matches 8 bases. Germline CDR1 is DFQATT and CDR2 is SNEGSKA (reference sequence). The CDR3 consists of 14 residues. Trimming removed 4 bases from V and 6 bases from J; junction bases left unmatched: 8. The CDR3 is CSATSGTRPNEQFF. Here the CDR3 DNA reads TGCAGTGCTACTTCCGGGACTAGGCCCAATGAGCAGTTCTTC.

In this sample, this clonotype turned up many times. V gene TRBV6-4 combines with J gene TRBJ1-1; TRBD1 is a possible D gene (5 bases). The CDR3 spans 14 residues. Trimming removed 3 bases from V and 1 base from J, with 9 bases in between. Germline V gives CDR1 MRHNA, CDR2 SNTAGT. This CDR3 is CASSENGQNTEAFF. CDR3 coding DNA: TGTGCCAGCAGTGAAAATGGACAGAACACTGAAGCTTTCTTT.

This clonotype has a handful of counts. V is TRBV27 and J is TRBJ2-7; D remains unclear. The CDR3 is 13 residues long. CDR1 is MNHEY, CDR2 SMNVEV, per germline (reference sequence). V gave up 2 bases and J gave up 3 bases, with 8 bases separating them. This CDR3 reads CASSLGSHYEQYF. The DNA of the CDR3 is TGTGCCAGCAGTTTAGGTTCGCACTACGAGCAGTACTTC.

This clonotype appeared a few times. V usage is TRBV7-9 and J usage is TRBJ1-3, with 10 bases lining up with TRBD1. The CDR3 consists of 18 residues. Trimming removed 2 bases from V and 2 bases from J; junction bases left unmatched: 9. Germline CDR1 reads SEHNR; CDR2 reads FQNEAQ (reference sequence). CDR3 nucleotide sequence: TGTGCCAGCAGCTTAAGAAGGTTCGACAGGGGGCCTGGAAACACCATATATTTT. This codes for CASSLRRFDRGPGNTIYF.

The table lists this clonotype with a few counts. V is TRBV4-1 and J is TRBJ1-5; perhaps TRBD1 as D (5 bases). This CDR3 contains 14 residues. Trimming pared 1 base from V and 7 bases from J, leaving 11 bases between. Looked up from germline, CDR1 is MGHRA and CDR2 is YSYEKL. CDR3 amino acids: CASSQVTGTQPQHF. CDR3 sequence (DNA): TGCGCCAGCAGCCAAGTTACGGGGACGCAGCCCCAGCATTTT.

There are many counts of this clonotype. This chain joins TRBV10-3 and TRBJ1-5; D gene ambiguous. The CDR3 is made up of 14 amino acids. Per germline, CDR1 ENHRY and CDR2 SYGVKD. Trimming took 2 bases from V and 2 from J, leaving 7 bases between them. CDR3 nucleotide sequence: TGTGCCATCAGTGAGATGGGAGGCAATCAGCCCCAGCATTTT. Translated: CAISEMGGNQPQHF.

In this sample, this clonotype turned up a few times. The J gene is TRBJ1-1, the V gene TRBV12-3 or TRBV12-4, with D possibly matching TRBD1 (6 bases). Trimming shortened V by 1 base and J by 3 bases, and 9 bases separated the two germline ends. This CDR3 contains 14 residues. The CDR3 reads CASSLVGQHTEAFF. The CDR3 region has the DNA TGTGCCAGCAGTTTAGTCGGACAGCACACTGAAGCTTTCTTT.

This clonotype was seen at least ten times. The chain has TRBV18 and TRBJ1-2; D remains unclear. V was shortened by 5 bases and J by 0 bases, with 10 bases between the two germline ends. Germline values: CDR1 KGHSH, CDR2 LQKENI. The CDR3 is made up of 14 amino acids. The CDR3 protein is CASSNVGSNYGYTF. The CDR3 nucleotides read TGTGCCAGCTCAAATGTTGGGTCTAACTATGGCTACACCTTC.